This entry features one T cell receptor beta chain sequence. The antigen is undetermined. The sample is drawn from a study of T cells expressing NK-cell markers. Findings and limits, study-wide: The CD3+CD56-NKG2C+ fraction was also led by these clonotypes in several donors. HCMV specificity was not established for the expanded NKG2C+ T cell clones.

TCRdb reprocessed the 5' RACE reads, with one entry per CDR3 protein and no DNA. The repertoire shows around 470,000 distinct CDR3 sequences; the top ten hold more than 1.4%. The germline gives CDR1 LGHDT, CDR2 YNNKEL (reference sequence). This CDR3 comprises 16 residues. Sequenced input: blood T cells: a sorted CD56 or NKG2C T cell subset, CD4+ or CD8+ T cells, or bulk PBMC T cells (not recorded which). V usage is TRBV3-1 and J usage is TRBJ2-1; TCRdb indicates TRBD2, and absent DNA this call remains unverified. The receptor was isolated from a woman in her forties or fifties in good health. This CDR3 is CASSQASAGNFGEQFF.